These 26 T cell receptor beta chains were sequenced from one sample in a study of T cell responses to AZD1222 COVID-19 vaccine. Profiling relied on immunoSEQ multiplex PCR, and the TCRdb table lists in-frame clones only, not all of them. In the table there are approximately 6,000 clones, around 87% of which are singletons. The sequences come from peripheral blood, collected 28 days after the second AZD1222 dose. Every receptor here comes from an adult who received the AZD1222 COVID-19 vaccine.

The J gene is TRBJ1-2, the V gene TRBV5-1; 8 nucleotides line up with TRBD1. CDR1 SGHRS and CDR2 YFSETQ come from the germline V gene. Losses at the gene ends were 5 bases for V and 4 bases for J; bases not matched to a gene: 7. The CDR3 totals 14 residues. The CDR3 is CASRAGTGGYGYTF. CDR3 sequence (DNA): TGCGCCAGCAGGGCAGGGACAGGTGGCTATGGCTACACCTTC.

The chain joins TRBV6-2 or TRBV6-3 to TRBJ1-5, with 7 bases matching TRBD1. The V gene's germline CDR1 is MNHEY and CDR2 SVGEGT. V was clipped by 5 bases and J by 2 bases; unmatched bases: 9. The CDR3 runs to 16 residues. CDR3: CASSAERQGGNQPQHF. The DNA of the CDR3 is TGTGCCAGCAGTGCAGAACGACAGGGAGGCAATCAGCCCCAGCATTTT.

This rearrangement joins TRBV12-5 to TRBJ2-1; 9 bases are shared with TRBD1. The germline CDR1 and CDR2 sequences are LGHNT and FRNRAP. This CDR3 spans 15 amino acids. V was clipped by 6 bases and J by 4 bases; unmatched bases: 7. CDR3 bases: TGTGCTAGTGGCCCCGGACAGGGGCAATACAATGAGCAGTTCTTC. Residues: CASGPGQGQYNEQFF.

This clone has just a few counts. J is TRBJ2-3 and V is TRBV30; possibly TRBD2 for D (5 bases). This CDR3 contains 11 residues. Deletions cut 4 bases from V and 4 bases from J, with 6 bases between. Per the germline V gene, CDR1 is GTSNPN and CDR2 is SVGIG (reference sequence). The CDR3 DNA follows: TGTGCCTGGACCGGGGCAGATACGCAGTATTTT. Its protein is CAWTGADTQYF.

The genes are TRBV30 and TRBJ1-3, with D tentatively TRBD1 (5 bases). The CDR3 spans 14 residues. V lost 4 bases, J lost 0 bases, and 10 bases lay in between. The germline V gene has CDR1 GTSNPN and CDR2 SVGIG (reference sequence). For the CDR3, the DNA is TGTGCCTGGACGGCCGGGGCCTCTGGAAACACCATATATTTT. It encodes CAWTAGASGNTIYF.

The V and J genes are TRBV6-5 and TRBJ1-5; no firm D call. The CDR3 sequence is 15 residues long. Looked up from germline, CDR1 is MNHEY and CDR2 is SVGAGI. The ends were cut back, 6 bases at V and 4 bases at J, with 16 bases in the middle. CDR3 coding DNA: TGTGCCAGCAGCGGGCTGGCAGGCCTGAATCAGCCCCAGCATTTT. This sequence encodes CASSGLAGLNQPQHF.

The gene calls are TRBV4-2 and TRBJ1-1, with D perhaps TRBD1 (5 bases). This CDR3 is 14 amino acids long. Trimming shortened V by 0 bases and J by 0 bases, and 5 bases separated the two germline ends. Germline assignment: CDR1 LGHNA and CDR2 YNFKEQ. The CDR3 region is CASSQEGVNTEAFF. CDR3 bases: TGTGCCAGCAGCCAAGAGGGGGTGAACACTGAAGCTTTCTTT.

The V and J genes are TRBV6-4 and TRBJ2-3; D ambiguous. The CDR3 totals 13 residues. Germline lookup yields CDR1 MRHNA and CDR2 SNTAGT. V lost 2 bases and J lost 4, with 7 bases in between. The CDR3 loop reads CASSDGPSDTQYF. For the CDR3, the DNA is TGTGCCAGCAGTGACGGTCCCTCAGATACGCAGTATTTT.

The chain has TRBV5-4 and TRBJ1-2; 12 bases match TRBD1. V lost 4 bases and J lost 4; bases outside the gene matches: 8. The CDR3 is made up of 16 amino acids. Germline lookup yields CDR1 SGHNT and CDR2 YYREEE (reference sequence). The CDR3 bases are TGTGCCAGCAGCCGGGGGACAGGGGGCGAGCTCTATGGCTACACCTTC. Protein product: CASSRGTGGELYGYTF.

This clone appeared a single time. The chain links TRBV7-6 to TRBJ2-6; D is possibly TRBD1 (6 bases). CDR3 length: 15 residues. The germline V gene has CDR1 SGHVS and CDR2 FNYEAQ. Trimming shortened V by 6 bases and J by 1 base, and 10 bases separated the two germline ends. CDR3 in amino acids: CASSPTGSGANVLTF. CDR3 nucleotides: TGTGCCAGCAGTCCCACAGGGTCTGGGGCCAACGTCCTGACTTTC.

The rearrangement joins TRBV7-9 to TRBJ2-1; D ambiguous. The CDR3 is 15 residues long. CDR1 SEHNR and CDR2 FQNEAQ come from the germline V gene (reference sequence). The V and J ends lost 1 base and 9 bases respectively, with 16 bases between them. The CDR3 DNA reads TGTGCCAGCAGCTTAGGGGCAGTCTCCCGGAGTGAGCAGTTCTTC. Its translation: CASSLGAVSRSEQFF.

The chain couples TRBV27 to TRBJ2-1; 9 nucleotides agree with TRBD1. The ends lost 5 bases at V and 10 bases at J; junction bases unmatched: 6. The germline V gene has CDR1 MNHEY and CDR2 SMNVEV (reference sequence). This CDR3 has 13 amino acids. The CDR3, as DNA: TGTGCCAGCAGTATTACAGGGGGCAGGGAGCAGTTCTTC. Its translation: CASSITGGREQFF.

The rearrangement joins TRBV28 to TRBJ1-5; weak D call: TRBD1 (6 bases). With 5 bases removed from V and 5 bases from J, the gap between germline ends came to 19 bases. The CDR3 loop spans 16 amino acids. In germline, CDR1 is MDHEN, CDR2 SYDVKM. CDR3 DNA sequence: TGTGCCAGCAGTCCGGCACCGAGGACAGCGGATCAGCCCCAGCATTTT. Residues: CASSPAPRTADQPQHF.

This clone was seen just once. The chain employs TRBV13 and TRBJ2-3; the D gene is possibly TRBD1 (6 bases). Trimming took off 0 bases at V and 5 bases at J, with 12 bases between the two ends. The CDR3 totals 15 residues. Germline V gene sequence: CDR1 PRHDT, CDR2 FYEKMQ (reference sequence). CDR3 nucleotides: TGTGCCAGCAGCTTAGGAGGACAGTGGGGAGATACGCAGTATTTT. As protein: CASSLGGQWGDTQYF.

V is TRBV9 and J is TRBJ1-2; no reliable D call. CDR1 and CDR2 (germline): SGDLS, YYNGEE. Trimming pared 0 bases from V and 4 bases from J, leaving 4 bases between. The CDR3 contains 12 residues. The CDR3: CASSVEGYGYTF. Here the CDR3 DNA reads TGTGCCAGCAGCGTAGAAGGCTATGGCTACACCTTC. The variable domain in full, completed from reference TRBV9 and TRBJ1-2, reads DSGVTQTPKHLITATGQRVTLRCSPRSGDLSVYWYQQSLDQGLQFLIQYYNGEERAKGNILERFSAQQFPDLHSELNLSSLELGDSALYFCASSVEGYGYTFGSGTRLTVV.

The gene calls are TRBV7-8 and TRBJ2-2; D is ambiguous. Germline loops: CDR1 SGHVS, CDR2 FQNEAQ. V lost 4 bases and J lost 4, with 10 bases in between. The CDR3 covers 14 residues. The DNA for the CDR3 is TGTGCCAGCAGCTCCTGGACCCTCACCGGGGAGCTGTTTTTT. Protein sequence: CASSSWTLTGELFF.

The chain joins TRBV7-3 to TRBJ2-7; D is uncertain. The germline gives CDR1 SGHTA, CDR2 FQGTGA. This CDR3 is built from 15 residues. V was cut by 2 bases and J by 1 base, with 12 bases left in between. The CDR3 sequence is CASSLGRRRSYEQYV. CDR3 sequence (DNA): TGTGCCAGCAGCTTAGGTAGGAGAAGATCCTACGAGCAGTACGTC.

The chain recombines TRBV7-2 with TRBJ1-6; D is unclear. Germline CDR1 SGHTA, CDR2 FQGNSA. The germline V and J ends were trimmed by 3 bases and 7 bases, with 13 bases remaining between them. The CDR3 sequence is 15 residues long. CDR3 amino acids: CASSFDSGLNSPLHF. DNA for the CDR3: TGTGCCAGCAGCTTCGATTCGGGCCTGAATTCACCCCTCCACTTT.

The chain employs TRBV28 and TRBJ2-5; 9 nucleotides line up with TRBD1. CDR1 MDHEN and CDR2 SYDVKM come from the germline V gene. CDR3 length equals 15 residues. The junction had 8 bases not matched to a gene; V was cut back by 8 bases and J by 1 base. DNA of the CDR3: TGTGCCAGCCGCCGGACAGGGGAACCCCAAGAGACCCAGTACTTC. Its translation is CASRRTGEPQETQYF.

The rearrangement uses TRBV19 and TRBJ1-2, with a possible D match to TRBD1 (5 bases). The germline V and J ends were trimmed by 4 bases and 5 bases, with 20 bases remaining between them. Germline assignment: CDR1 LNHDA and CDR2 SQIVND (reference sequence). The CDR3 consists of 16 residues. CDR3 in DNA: TGTGCCAGTAGTACCCCGGACGCCACGGGGACTTATGGCTACACCTTC. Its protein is CASSTPDATGTYGYTF.

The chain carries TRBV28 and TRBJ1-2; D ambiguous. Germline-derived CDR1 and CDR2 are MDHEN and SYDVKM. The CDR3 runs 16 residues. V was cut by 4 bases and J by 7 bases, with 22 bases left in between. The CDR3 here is CASSSREDGEVGGYTF. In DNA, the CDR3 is TGTGCCAGCAGTTCCCGGGAGGACGGTGAGGTGGGTGGCTACACCTTC.

CDR3 in DNA: TGTGCCAGCAGCTTGGCGGGAGGCCACAATGAGCAGTTCTTC. Translation: CASSLAGGHNEQFF. The chain recombines TRBV5-4 with TRBJ2-1, with 7 positions matching TRBD2. This CDR3 spans 14 amino acids. Germline trimming cut 0 bases from V and 5 bases from J; bases unmatched to any gene: 2. The V gene's germline CDR1 is SGHNT and CDR2 YYREEE (reference sequence).

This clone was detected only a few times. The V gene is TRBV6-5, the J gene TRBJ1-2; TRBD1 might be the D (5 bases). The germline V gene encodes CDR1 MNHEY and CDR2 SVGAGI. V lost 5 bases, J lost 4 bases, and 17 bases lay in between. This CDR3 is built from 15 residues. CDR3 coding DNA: TGTGCCAGCAGTCCCCTCAGGGAGAGCGGCTATGGCTACACCTTC. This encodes CASSPLRESGYGYTF.

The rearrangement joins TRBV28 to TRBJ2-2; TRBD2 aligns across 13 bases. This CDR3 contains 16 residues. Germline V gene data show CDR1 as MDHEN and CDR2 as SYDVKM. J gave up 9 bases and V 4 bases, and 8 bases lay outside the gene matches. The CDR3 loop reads CASSSSTSGRLRELFF. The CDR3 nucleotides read TGTGCCAGCAGTTCATCGACTAGCGGGAGGCTCCGGGAGCTGTTTTTT.

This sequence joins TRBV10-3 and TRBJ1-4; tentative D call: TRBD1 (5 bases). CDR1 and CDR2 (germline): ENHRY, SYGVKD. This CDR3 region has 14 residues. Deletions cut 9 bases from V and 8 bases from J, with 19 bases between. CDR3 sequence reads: CAISTGTIGEKLFF. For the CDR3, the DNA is TGTGCCATATCTACCGGGACGATTGGGGAAAAACTGTTTTTT.

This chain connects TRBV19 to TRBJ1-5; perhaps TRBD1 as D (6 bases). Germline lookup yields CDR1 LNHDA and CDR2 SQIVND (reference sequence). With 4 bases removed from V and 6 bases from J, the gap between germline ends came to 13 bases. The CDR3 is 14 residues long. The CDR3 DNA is TGTGCCAGTAGTAACCAGGGGTTCGGTCAGCCCCAGCATTTT. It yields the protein CASSNQGFGQPQHF.